This is a list of T cell receptor beta chains from one sample in a study of neurological immune-mediated disorders. One entry per CDR3 protein, called by TCRdb with MiXCR from the 5' RACE reads. The sample lists around 53,000 distinct CDR3 sequences; 4% to 5.5% were seen once. The source material was PBMCs. These receptors came from a man aged 50-59 years with multiple sclerosis. CDR3s include the opening cysteine and the closing phenylalanine or tryptophan. The D gene is left open where the match is weak. Part of the rows lack a size; the others show once, few, many or a class for expanded clones.

j_call clone_size v_call d_call cdr3_nt cdr3_aa
TRBJ1-6 many TRBV11-2 NA TGTGCCAGCAGCTTAGAAGTATCAAATTCACCCCTCCACTTT CASSLEVSNSPLHF
TRBJ2-7 many TRBV29-1 NA TGCAGCGTTGAAGATCGGCGGCAGGGCTACGAGCAGTACTTC CSVEDRRQGYEQYF
TRBJ2-1 many TRBV5-1 TRBD2 TGCGCCAGCAGCCTTAATAGCGGGGATGGGAATGAGCAGTTCTTC CASSLNSGDGNEQFF
TRBJ2-3 many TRBV3-1 TRBD2 TGTGCCAGCAGCTCATGGACTAGGAGCACAGATACGCAGTATTTT CASSSWTRSTDTQYF
TRBJ1-3 many TRBV12-3/TRBV12-4 NA TGTGCCAGCAGTTTGGGTGCTGGAAACACCATATATTTT CASSLGAGNTIYF
TRBJ2-7 many TRBV5-1 NA TGCGCCAGCAGCTTGGTTCTCGCGGGAAACGAGCAGTACTTC CASSLVLAGNEQYF
TRBJ1-2 NA TRBV5-1 NA TGCGCCAGCAGCTTGGAACCACGGAAGGGCTACACCTTC CASSLEPRKGYTF
TRBJ1-2 many TRBV16 NA TGTGCCAGCAGCCAAAGGGGGTCGGGAAACTATGGCTACACCTTC CASSQRGSGNYGYTF
TRBJ1-3 many TRBV7-6 TRBD1 TGTGCCAGCAGCTACAGGGGTGGTTCTGGAAACACCATATATTTT CASSYRGGSGNTIYF
TRBJ2-2 many TRBV11-2 NA TGTGCCAGCAGTTCTTGGGAGTCGGGGACCGGGGAGCTGTTTTTT CASSSWESGTGELFF
TRBJ2-2 many TRBV27 NA TGTGCCAGCCTTCAAAACACCGGGGAGCTGTTTTTT CASLQNTGELFF
TRBJ1-1 many TRBV20-1 NA TGCAGTGTAAGACCGGGAGGGCGATCTCCTGAAGCTTTCTTT CSVRPGGRSPEAFF
TRBJ2-5 many TRBV10-3 TRBD2 TGTGCCATCAGTGAGTCGGGAGCGGGGGTACAAGAGACCCAGTACTTC CAISESGAGVQETQYF
TRBJ1-3 many TRBV7-2 NA TGTGCCAGCAGCTTAAGTTCCCGGGGGAATGCGGACACCATATATTTT CASSLSSRGNADTIYF
TRBJ2-4 many TRBV7-9 NA TGTGCCAGCAGCCCGCTGTACCTAGCCAAAAACATTCAGTACTTC CASSPLYLAKNIQYF
TRBJ2-2 few TRBV4-2 TRBD1 TGTGCCAGCAGCCAAGGGTTCCGACAGGGGCCCGGGGAGCTGTTTTTT CASSQGFRQGPGELFF
TRBJ2-6 many TRBV12-3/TRBV12-4 TRBD2 TGTGCCAGCAGTTCGGGGGGGTTTGGGGCCAACGTCCTGACTTTC CASSSGGFGANVLTF
TRBJ2-7 many TRBV25-1 TRBD1 TGTGCCAGCTCACTGGGACAGGGTGGCTACGAGCAGTACTTC CASSLGQGGYEQYF
TRBJ1-2 few TRBV28 TRBD1 TGTGCCAGCACCGGGACAGGGTCCCCTCTAACTGGTGGCTACACCTTC CASTGTGSPLTGGYTF
TRBJ1-1 many TRBV29-1 TRBD1 TGCAGCGCAGACAGGGCAGCTTTCTTT CSADRAAFF
TRBJ2-3 few TRBV28 NA TGTGCCAGCAGTTACCGGTATACGCAGTATTTT CASSYRYTQYF
TRBJ1-1 many TRBV7-6 TRBD1 TGTGCCAGCAGCTTAGGTCAGGGGGGGATGAACACTGAAGCTTTCTTT CASSLGQGGMNTEAFF
TRBJ2-3 many TRBV29-1 NA TGCAGCGTTGATCTCAACACAGATACGCAGTATTTT CSVDLNTDTQYF
TRBJ2-1 few TRBV20-1 NA TGCAGTGCTAGGGGACCCATTCTCCACGAGCAGTTCTTC CSARGPILHEQFF
TRBJ2-7 few TRBV7-2 TRBD2 TGTGCCAGCAGCCATTTTAGCGGGAGAATGTACGAGCAGTACTTC CASSHFSGRMYEQYF
TRBJ2-7 many TRBV20-1 TRBD1 TGCAGTGCTAGTCTGGGACAGATTAGCTCCTACGAGCAGTACTTC CSASLGQISSYEQYF
TRBJ2-1 NA TRBV3-1 NA TGTGCCAGCAGCCAGAACGGGGACTGGGAGTTCTTC CASSQNGDWEFF
TRBJ2-5 many TRBV6-1 TRBD2 TGTGCCAGCAGTGAACTAGCGGGGGGGCAAGAGACCCAGTACTTC CASSELAGGQETQYF
TRBJ1-2 many TRBV29-1 NA TGCAGCGCACGGACGGCTGATACTAACTATGGCTACACCTTC CSARTADTNYGYTF
TRBJ1-4 many TRBV20-1 TRBD1 TGCAGTGCCCTCACAGGGGTCGGAACTAATGAAAAACTGTTTTTT CSALTGVGTNEKLFF